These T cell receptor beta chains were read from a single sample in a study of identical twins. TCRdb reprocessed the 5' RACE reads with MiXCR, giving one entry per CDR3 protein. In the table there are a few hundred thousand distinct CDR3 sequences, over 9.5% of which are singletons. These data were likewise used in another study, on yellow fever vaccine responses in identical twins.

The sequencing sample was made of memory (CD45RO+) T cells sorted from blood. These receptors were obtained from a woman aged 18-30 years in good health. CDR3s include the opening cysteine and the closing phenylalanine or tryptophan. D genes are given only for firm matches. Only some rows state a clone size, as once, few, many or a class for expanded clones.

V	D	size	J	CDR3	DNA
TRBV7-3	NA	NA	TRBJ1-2	CASSLTSGNGYTF	TGTGCCAGCAGCTTAACCTCGGGAAATGGCTACACCTTC
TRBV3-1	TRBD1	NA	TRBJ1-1	CASSHSPDRKAFF	TGTGCCAGCAGCCATTCCCCGGACAGGAAAGCTTTCTTT
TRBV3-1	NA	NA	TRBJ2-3	CASSPPGHTDTQYF	TGTGCCAGCAGCCCCCCGGGGCACACAGATACGCAGTATTTT
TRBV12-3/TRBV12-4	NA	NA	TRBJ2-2	CASSLVTGNTGELFF	TGTGCCAGCAGTTTGGTCACAGGGAACACCGGGGAGCTGTTTTTT
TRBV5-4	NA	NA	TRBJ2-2	CASSLEGLGVFTDTGELFF	TGTGCCAGCAGCTTGGAGGGGTTAGGTGTGTTTACCGACACCGGGGAGCTGTTTTTT
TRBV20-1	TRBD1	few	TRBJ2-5	CSARQGEKTQYF	TGCAGTGCTAGACAGGGGGAAAAGACCCAGTACTTC
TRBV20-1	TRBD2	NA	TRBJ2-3	CSATTSGSATDTQYF	TGCAGTGCTACTACTAGCGGGAGCGCCACAGATACGCAGTATTTT
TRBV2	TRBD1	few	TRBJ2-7	CASSVDRVWTFYEQYF	TGTGCCAGCAGCGTAGACAGGGTTTGGACCTTTTACGAGCAGTACTTC
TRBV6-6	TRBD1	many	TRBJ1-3	CASSYGTGGSHIYF	TGTGCCAGCAGTTACGGGACAGGGGGGAGTCACATATATTTT
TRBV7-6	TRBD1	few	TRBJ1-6	CASSRQGPRYNSPLHF	TGTGCCAGCAGCCGACAGGGGCCCCGCTATAATTCACCCCTCCACTTT
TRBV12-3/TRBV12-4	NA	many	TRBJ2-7	CASSETGSALVEQYF	TGTGCCAGCAGCGAAACAGGGAGTGCGTTAGTCGAGCAGTACTTC
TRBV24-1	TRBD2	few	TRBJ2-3	CATTREGLDTQYF	TGTGCCACCACGCGGGAGGGCTTGGATACGCAGTATTTT
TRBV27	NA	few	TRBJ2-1	CASSLSWQGNNEQFF	TGTGCCAGCAGTTTATCCTGGCAGGGCAACAATGAGCAGTTCTTC
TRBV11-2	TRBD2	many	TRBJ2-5	CASSLVIIGLAGGETQYF	TGTGCCAGCAGCTTAGTAATAATCGGACTAGCGGGAGGTGAGACCCAGTACTTC
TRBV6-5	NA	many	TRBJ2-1	CASSYSGTRGVYNEQFF	TGTGCCAGCAGTTACTCGGGAACTAGGGGGGTATACAATGAGCAGTTCTTC
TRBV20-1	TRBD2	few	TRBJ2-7	CSARALAGNYEQYF	TGCAGTGCTAGAGCCCTAGCGGGAAACTACGAGCAGTACTTC
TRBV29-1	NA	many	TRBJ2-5	CSVSVGVGTQYF	TGCAGCGTTTCGGTCGGAGTTGGGACCCAGTACTTC
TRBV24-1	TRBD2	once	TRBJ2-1	CATSAVAGSYNEQFF	TGTGCCACCAGTGCGGTAGCGGGATCCTACAATGAGCAGTTCTTC
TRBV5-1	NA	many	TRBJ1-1	CASADRAGAEAFF	TGCGCCAGCGCAGACAGAGCCGGAGCTGAAGCTTTCTTT
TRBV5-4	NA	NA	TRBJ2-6	CASSFGNSGANVLTF	TGTGCCAGCAGCTTCGGAAACTCTGGGGCCAACGTCCTGACTTTC